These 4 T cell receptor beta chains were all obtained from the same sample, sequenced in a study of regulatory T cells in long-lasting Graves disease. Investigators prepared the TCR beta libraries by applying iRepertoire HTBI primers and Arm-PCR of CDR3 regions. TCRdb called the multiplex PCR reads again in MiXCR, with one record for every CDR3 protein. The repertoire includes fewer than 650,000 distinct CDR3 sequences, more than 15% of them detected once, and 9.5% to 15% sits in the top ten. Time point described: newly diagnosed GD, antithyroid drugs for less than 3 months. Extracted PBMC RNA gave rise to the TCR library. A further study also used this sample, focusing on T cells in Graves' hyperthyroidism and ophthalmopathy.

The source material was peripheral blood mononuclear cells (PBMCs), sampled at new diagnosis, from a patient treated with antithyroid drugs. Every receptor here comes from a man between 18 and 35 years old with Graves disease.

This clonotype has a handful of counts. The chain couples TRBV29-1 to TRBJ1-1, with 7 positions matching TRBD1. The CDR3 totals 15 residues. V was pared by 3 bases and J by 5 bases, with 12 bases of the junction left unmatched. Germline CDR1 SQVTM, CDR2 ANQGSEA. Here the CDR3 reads CSVDSGGNYRTEAFF. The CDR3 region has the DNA TGCAGCGTTGATTCAGGGGGTAATTACAGAACTGAAGCTTTCTTT. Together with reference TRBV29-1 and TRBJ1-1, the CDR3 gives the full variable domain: SAVISQKPSRDICQRGTSLTIQCQVDSQVTMMFWYRQQPGQSLTLIATANQGSEATYESGFVIDKFPISRPNLTFSTLTVSNMSPEDSSIYLCSVDSGGNYRTEAFFGQGTRLTVV.

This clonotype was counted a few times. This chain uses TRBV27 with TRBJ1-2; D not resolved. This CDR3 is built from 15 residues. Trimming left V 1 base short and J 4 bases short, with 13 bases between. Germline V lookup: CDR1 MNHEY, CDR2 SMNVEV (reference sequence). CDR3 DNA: TGTGCCAGCAGTTTATATGGAGGAGCTAGCTATGGCTACACCTTC. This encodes CASSLYGGASYGYTF.

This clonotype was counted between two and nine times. CDR3 protein: CASLQWYGSDTQYF. Here the CDR3 DNA reads TGTGCCAGCCTCCAGTGGTACGGCTCAGATACGCAGTATTTT. V is TRBV6-1 and J is TRBJ2-3, with D uncertain. The V and J ends lost 8 bases and 4 bases respectively, with 16 bases between them. From germline, CDR1 is MNHNS and CDR2 SASEGT. This CDR3 is 14 amino acids long.

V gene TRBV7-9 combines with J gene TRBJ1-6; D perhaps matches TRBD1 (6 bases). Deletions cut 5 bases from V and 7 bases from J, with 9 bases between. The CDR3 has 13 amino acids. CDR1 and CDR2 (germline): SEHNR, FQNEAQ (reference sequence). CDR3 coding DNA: TGTGCCAGCAGCCCTGACAGGAATTCACCCCTCCACTTT. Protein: CASSPDRNSPLHF. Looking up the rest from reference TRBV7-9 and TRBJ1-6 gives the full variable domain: DTGVSQNPRHKITKRGQNVTFRCDPISEHNRLYWYRQTLGQGPEFLTYFQNEAQLEKSRLLSDRFSAERPKGSFSTLEIQRTEQGDSAMYLCASSPDRNSPLHFGNGTRLTVT.